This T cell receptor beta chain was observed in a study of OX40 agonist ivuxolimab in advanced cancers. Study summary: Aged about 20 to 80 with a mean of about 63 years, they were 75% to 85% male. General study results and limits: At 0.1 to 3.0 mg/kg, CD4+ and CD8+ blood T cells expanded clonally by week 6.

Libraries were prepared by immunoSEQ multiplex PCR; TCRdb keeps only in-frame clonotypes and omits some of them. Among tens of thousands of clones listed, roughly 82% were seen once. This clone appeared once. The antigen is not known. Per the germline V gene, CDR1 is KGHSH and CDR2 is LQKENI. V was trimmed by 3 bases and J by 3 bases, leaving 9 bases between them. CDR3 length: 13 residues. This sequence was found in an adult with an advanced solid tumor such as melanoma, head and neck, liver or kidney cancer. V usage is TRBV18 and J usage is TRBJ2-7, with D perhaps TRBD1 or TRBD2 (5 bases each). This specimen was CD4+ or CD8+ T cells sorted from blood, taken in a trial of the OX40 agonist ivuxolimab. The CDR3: CASSPPRGYEQYF. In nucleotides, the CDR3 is TGTGCCAGCTCACCCCCGAGGGGCTACGAGCAGTACTTC.